The present T cell receptor beta chain was sequenced within a study of T cell changes during pregnancy in multiple sclerosis. The assay was immunoSEQ multiplex PCR, and TCRdb's table has in-frame clones only and misses some. This table has 35,000 to 55,000 clones, 85% to 95% appearing once. The clonotype was recovered from a female donor with multiple sclerosis, enrolled in a pregnancy study. Here the sequenced sample was CD4+ T cells from peripheral blood mononuclear cells, taken in the third trimester of pregnancy.

CDR3 nucleotide sequence: TGTGCCAGCACACAAGGAAGCGTTATATCCCCGTACAATGAGCAGTTCTTC. Protein product: CASTQGSVISPYNEQFF. This sequence joins TRBV19 and TRBJ2-1; D gene ambiguous. Trimming pared 9 bases from V and 4 bases from J, leaving 25 bases between. The CDR3 sequence is 17 residues long. Germline lookup yields CDR1 LNHDA and CDR2 SQIVND (reference sequence).